This T cell receptor beta chain stems from a study of shared clonotypes between healthy human individuals. General study points: Shared clonotypes across all four donors exceeded non-shared ones in generation probability.

This clone has only a few counts. Its specificity is unknown. Losses at the gene ends were 3 bases for V and 3 bases for J; bases not matched to a gene: 6. Germline V gene lookup returns CDR1 MNHEY and CDR2 SMNVEV (reference sequence). The CDR3 totals 15 residues. Per sorted-subset replicate PCR, input was approximately 200 ng DNA, representing roughly 28,000 T cell genomes. Assay: immunoSEQ multiplex PCR; the TCRdb copy retains only in-frame clones and omits some. The sample holds some 900,000 clones; approximately 80% are singletons and the top ten take nearly 1.5%. The clonotype comes from a man aged 18 to 29 in good health. The V gene is TRBV27, the J gene TRBJ2-3; 7 positions match TRBD2. Sequencing was performed on memory CD4+ T cells sorted from blood. Subset: CD45RA-negative fraction. CDR3 in DNA: TGTGCCAGCAGTTTGCGGGGGATGTGGACAGATACGCAGTATTTT. Amino acid sequence: CASSLRGMWTDTQYF.